Each of the 8 T cell receptor beta chains below was sequenced from the same sample in a study of cytomegalovirus exposure and HLA in healthy donors. 60 Vbeta and 13 Jbeta primers were used in PCR. TCRdb's table, derived via immunoSEQ multiplex PCR, lists solely in-frame clones and lacks some. The repertoire holds about 300,000 clones, with roughly 90% as singletons. The sample consisted of PBMCs. These receptors were obtained from a man aged 35-49 years in good health and CMV-seropositive.

The chain links TRBV18 to TRBJ1-2, with 9 bases that match TRBD1. The CDR3 consists of 13 residues. The junction had 5 bases not matched to a gene; V was cut back by 6 bases and J by 6 bases. Germline values: CDR1 KGHSH, CDR2 LQKENI. Written as DNA, the CDR3 is TGTGCCAGCTCCGCTAGACAGGGGGATGGCTACACCTTC. Protein sequence: CASSARQGDGYTF.

The chain has TRBV6-4 and TRBJ2-3, with 12 nucleotides matching TRBD1. The V segment lost 6 bases and the J segment 7 bases; nucleotides outside the gene matches: 8. The CDR3 loop spans 15 amino acids. CDR1 and CDR2 from the germline V gene are MRHNA and SNTAGT. The DNA for the CDR3 is TGTGCCAGCAGCCCAGGGACAGGGGGCCGGTATACGCAGTATTTT. Translating gives CASSPGTGGRYTQYF.

This clone appeared a single time. The chain carries TRBV6-5 and TRBJ2-2; D is uncertain. Trimming took 8 bases from V and 0 from J, leaving 7 bases between them. This CDR3 has 13 amino acids. Germline lookup yields CDR1 MNHEY and CDR2 SVGAGI. The CDR3 is CASQEANTGELFF. CDR3 DNA sequence: TGTGCCAGCCAAGAGGCGAACACCGGGGAGCTGTTTTTT.

J is TRBJ1-5 and V is TRBV6-1; the D gene is possibly TRBD1 (6 bases). The CDR3 spans 15 residues. V lost 2 bases, J lost 7 bases, and 15 bases lay in between. In germline, CDR1 is MNHNS, CDR2 SASEGT. CDR3 sequence reads: CASSENWGGGQPQHF. The CDR3 DNA follows: TGTGCCAGCAGTGAAAATTGGGGGGGCGGGCAGCCCCAGCATTTT.

The sample holds one count of this clone. The rearrangement links TRBV2 to TRBJ2-7; 10 positions match TRBD2. CDR3 length: 16 residues. V trimming: 4 bases; J trimming: 2 bases; junction bases outside the gene matches: 8. From germline, CDR1 is SNHLY and CDR2 FYNNEI. CDR3 residues: CASSVYGTSEPYEQYF. The CDR3 coding sequence is TGTGCCAGCAGTGTATACGGGACTAGCGAGCCCTACGAGCAGTACTTC.

Here the CDR3 DNA reads TGTGCCAGCATCCTTACGTTTCCAGGCTCCTACGAGCAGTACTTC. Its protein is CASILTFPGSYEQYF. The rearrangement joins TRBV27 to TRBJ2-7, with D unresolved. The CDR3 is made up of 15 amino acids. Germline loops: CDR1 MNHEY, CDR2 SMNVEV (reference sequence). Trimming took off 7 bases at V and 0 bases at J, with 16 bases between the two ends.

This clone was seen once. This chain joins TRBV29-1 and TRBJ1-2; 7 nucleotides match TRBD1. This CDR3 has 13 amino acids. J gave up 0 bases and V 6 bases, and 4 bases lay outside the gene matches. Per the germline V gene, CDR1 is SQVTM and CDR2 is ANQGSEA. The CDR3 loop is CSVRTGSNYGYTF. The CDR3 nucleotides are TGCAGCGTGAGGACAGGATCTAACTATGGCTACACCTTC.

A remark on this clone: Germline and junction disagree at one end, which may indicate a read error. The rearrangement uses TRBV7-9 and TRBJ1-1, with a possible D match to TRBD1 (5 bases). The CDR3 covers 15 residues. From germline, CDR1 is SEHNR and CDR2 FQNEAQ (reference sequence). The CDR3 here is CSSSSRVRLNTEAFF. The CDR3 bases are TGTTCCAGCAGCTCCAGGGTACGACTGAACACTGAAGCTTTCTTT.